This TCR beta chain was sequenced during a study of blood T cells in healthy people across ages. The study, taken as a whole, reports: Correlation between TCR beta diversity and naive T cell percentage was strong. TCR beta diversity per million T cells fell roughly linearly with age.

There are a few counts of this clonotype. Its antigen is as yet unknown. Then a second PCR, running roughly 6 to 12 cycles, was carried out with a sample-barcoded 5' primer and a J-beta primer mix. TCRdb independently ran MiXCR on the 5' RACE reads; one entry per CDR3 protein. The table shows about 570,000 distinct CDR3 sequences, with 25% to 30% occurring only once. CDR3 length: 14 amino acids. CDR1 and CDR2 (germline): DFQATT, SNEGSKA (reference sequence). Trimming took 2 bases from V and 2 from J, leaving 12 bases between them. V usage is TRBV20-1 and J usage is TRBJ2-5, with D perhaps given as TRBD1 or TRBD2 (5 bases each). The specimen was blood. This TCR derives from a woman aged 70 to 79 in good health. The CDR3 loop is CSARWDQVQETQYF. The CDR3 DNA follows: TGCAGTGCTAGATGGGACCAAGTACAAGAGACCCAGTACTTC.